A selection of T cell receptor beta chains follows, all from one sample in a study of T-cell memory formation after mild COVID-19. Each CDR3 protein gets one entry after TCRdb re-called the 5' RACE reads with MiXCR. The sample records roughly 450,000 distinct CDR3 sequences, 18% being singletons. Sequences were obtained from PBMCs or a T cell subset sorted from them (not recorded which). The receptors were gathered from an adult woman who had mild COVID-19 (a few samples of this study predate the infection). Cell type and time point are not known. Both conserved end residues are part of each CDR3. Each record gives: CDR3 protein, CDR3 DNA, J gene, clone size, V gene, D gene, CDR3 length. D genes are given only for firm matches. Not all rows give a size; the values are once, few, many and, for expanded clones, a class.

CDR3 protein: CASSLPSGFEQFF; CDR3 DNA: TGTGCCAGCAGCTTACCCTCAGGGTTTGAGCAGTTCTTC; J gene: TRBJ2-1; clone size: NA; V gene: TRBV7-9; D gene: NA; CDR3 length: 13
CDR3 protein: CASSQAGGVGEQFF; CDR3 DNA: TGCGCCAGCAGCCAAGCGGGAGGGGTGGGGGAGCAGTTCTTC; J gene: TRBJ2-1; clone size: NA; V gene: TRBV4-3; D gene: TRBD2; CDR3 length: 14
CDR3 protein: CASSLEVAGGVGEQYF; CDR3 DNA: TGTGCCAGCAGCTTAGAGGTAGCGGGAGGGGTAGGCGAGCAGTACTTC; J gene: TRBJ2-7; clone size: NA; V gene: TRBV7-2; D gene: TRBD2; CDR3 length: 16
CDR3 protein: CASSVGRTPAKLFF; CDR3 DNA: TGTGCCAGCAGCGTGGGACGGACACCGGCAAAACTGTTTTTT; J gene: TRBJ1-4; clone size: NA; V gene: TRBV14; D gene: NA; CDR3 length: 14
CDR3 protein: CATVGGKDYGYTF; CDR3 DNA: TGTGCCACCGTGGGAGGGAAGGACTATGGCTACACCTTC; J gene: TRBJ1-2; clone size: NA; V gene: TRBV6-5; D gene: NA; CDR3 length: 13
CDR3 protein: CASSRSTGVTGELFF; CDR3 DNA: TGCGCCAGCAGCCGATCGACAGGGGTAACCGGGGAGCTGTTTTTT; J gene: TRBJ2-2; clone size: few; V gene: TRBV4-3; D gene: TRBD1; CDR3 length: 15
CDR3 protein: CASSINRGSSYEQYF; CDR3 DNA: TGTGCCAGCAGCATAAATAGAGGAAGCTCCTACGAGCAGTACTTC; J gene: TRBJ2-7; clone size: many; V gene: TRBV7-2; D gene: NA; CDR3 length: 15
CDR3 protein: CASSVEVAGETAYEQYF; CDR3 DNA: TGTGCCAGCAGCGTAGAGGTAGCGGGGGAGACCGCCTACGAGCAGTACTTC; J gene: TRBJ2-7; clone size: NA; V gene: TRBV9; D gene: TRBD2; CDR3 length: 17
CDR3 protein: CASSTLNSPLHF; CDR3 DNA: TGTGCCAGCAGCACCCTTAATTCACCCCTCCACTTT; J gene: TRBJ1-6; clone size: few; V gene: TRBV6-5; D gene: NA; CDR3 length: 12
CDR3 protein: CASSFSIRDRVNEQYF; CDR3 DNA: TGTGCCAGCAGCTTTTCAATCCGGGACAGGGTCAACGAGCAGTACTTC; J gene: TRBJ2-7; clone size: few; V gene: TRBV7-9; D gene: TRBD1; CDR3 length: 16
CDR3 protein: CASSTRLEVTDTQYF; CDR3 DNA: TGTGCCAGCAGTACCCGACTAGAGGTCACAGATACGCAGTATTTT; J gene: TRBJ2-3; clone size: few; V gene: TRBV6-2/TRBV6-3; D gene: NA; CDR3 length: 15
CDR3 protein: CASSYGPVQLSPGTQYF; CDR3 DNA: TGTGCCAGCAGTTACGGCCCGGTCCAGCTCTCCCCCGGGACCCAGTACTTC; J gene: TRBJ2-5; clone size: few; V gene: TRBV6-5; D gene: NA; CDR3 length: 17
CDR3 protein: CASSSRAGLGTEAFF; CDR3 DNA: TGTGCCAGCAGTTCCCGGGCGGGCCTAGGCACTGAAGCTTTCTTT; J gene: TRBJ1-1; clone size: few; V gene: TRBV12-3/TRBV12-4; D gene: NA; CDR3 length: 15
CDR3 protein: CSARSGLPSGNTIYF; CDR3 DNA: TGCAGTGCTAGATCGGGATTGCCCTCTGGAAACACCATATATTTT; J gene: TRBJ1-3; clone size: NA; V gene: TRBV20-1; D gene: NA; CDR3 length: 15
CDR3 protein: CSVPGGPGETQYF; CDR3 DNA: TGCAGCGTTCCGGGAGGGCCCGGGGAGACCCAGTACTTC; J gene: TRBJ2-5; clone size: NA; V gene: TRBV29-1; D gene: TRBD2; CDR3 length: 13
CDR3 protein: CASSGRDRGRGEKLFF; CDR3 DNA: TGTGCCAGCAGCGGCCGGGACAGGGGGCGCGGTGAAAAACTGTTTTTT; J gene: TRBJ1-4; clone size: few; V gene: TRBV3-1; D gene: TRBD1; CDR3 length: 16
CDR3 protein: CASSAGQQWGYGYTF; CDR3 DNA: TGTGCCAGCAGCGCGGGACAACAGTGGGGCTATGGCTACACCTTC; J gene: TRBJ1-2; clone size: NA; V gene: TRBV9; D gene: NA; CDR3 length: 15
CDR3 protein: CSARRQGNQPQHF; CDR3 DNA: TGCAGTGCTAGACGGCAGGGCAATCAGCCCCAGCATTTT; J gene: TRBJ1-5; clone size: NA; V gene: TRBV20-1; D gene: NA; CDR3 length: 13
CDR3 protein: CASSKDRGGTDTQYF; CDR3 DNA: TGTGCCAGCAGCAAGGACAGGGGAGGGACAGATACGCAGTATTTT; J gene: TRBJ2-3; clone size: few; V gene: TRBV7-3; D gene: TRBD1; CDR3 length: 15
CDR3 protein: CASSRTGGHDTQYF; CDR3 DNA: TGTGCCAGCAGTCGTACGGGGGGGCACGATACGCAGTATTTT; J gene: TRBJ2-3; clone size: NA; V gene: TRBV12-3/TRBV12-4; D gene: TRBD2; CDR3 length: 14
CDR3 protein: CASTGQGPYEQYF; CDR3 DNA: TGTGCCAGCACCGGTCAGGGGCCCTACGAGCAGTACTTC; J gene: TRBJ2-7; clone size: few; V gene: TRBV2; D gene: NA; CDR3 length: 13
CDR3 protein: CASSYLTSGPYNEQFF; CDR3 DNA: TGTGCCAGCAGTTACTTGACTAGCGGGCCCTACAATGAGCAGTTCTTC; J gene: TRBJ2-1; clone size: NA; V gene: TRBV6-2/TRBV6-3; D gene: TRBD2; CDR3 length: 16
CDR3 protein: CASSQDRRATQYF; CDR3 DNA: TGTGCCAGCAGCCAAGATCGGAGAGCGACCCAGTACTTC; J gene: TRBJ2-5; clone size: NA; V gene: TRBV3-1; D gene: NA; CDR3 length: 13
CDR3 protein: CASSLQSVRSYEQYF; CDR3 DNA: TGTGCCAGCAGCCTACAATCGGTGAGATCCTACGAGCAGTACTTC; J gene: TRBJ2-7; clone size: NA; V gene: TRBV14; D gene: NA; CDR3 length: 15
CDR3 protein: CASSGLAGGRSQETQYF; CDR3 DNA: TGTGCCAGCAGTGGACTAGCGGGGGGCCGGAGCCAAGAGACCCAGTACTTC; J gene: TRBJ2-5; clone size: few; V gene: TRBV2; D gene: TRBD2; CDR3 length: 17
CDR3 protein: CASSSQVGRTDTQYF; CDR3 DNA: TGTGCCAGCAGCTCCCAGGTGGGCCGCACAGATACGCAGTATTTT; J gene: TRBJ2-3; clone size: NA; V gene: TRBV11-2; D gene: NA; CDR3 length: 15
CDR3 protein: CASTLGTELPDTQYF; CDR3 DNA: TGTGCCAGCACCCTAGGGACAGAGCTCCCAGATACGCAGTATTTT; J gene: TRBJ2-3; clone size: few; V gene: TRBV7-6; D gene: TRBD1; CDR3 length: 15